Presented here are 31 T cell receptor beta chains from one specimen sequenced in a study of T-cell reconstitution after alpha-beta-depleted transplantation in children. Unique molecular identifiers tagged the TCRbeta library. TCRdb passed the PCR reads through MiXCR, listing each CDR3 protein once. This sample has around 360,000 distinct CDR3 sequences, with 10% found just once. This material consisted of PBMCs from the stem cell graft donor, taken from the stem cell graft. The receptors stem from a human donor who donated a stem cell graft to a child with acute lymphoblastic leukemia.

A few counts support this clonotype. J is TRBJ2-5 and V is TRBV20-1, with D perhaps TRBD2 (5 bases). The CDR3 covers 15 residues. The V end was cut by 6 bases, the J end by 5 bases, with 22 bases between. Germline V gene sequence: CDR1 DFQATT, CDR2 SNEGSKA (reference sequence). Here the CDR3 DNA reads TGCAGTGCAGCAGAAGGTTCTCCCCCGGGGGAGACCCAGTACTTC. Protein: CSAAEGSPPGETQYF.

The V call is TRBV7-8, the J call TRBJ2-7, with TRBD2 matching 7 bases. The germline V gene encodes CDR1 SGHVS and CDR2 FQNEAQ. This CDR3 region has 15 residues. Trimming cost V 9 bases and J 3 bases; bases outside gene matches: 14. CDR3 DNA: TGTGCCAGGAGCATTCCGGGACTACTTGACTACGAGCAGTACTTC. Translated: CARSIPGLLDYEQYF.

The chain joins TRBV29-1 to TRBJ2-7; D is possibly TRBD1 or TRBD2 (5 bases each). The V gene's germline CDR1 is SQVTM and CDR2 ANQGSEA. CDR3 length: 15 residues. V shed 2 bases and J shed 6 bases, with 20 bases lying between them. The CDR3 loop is CSVESMRGRVGEQYF. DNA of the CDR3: TGCAGCGTTGAATCAATGAGGGGCAGGGTCGGCGAGCAGTACTTC.

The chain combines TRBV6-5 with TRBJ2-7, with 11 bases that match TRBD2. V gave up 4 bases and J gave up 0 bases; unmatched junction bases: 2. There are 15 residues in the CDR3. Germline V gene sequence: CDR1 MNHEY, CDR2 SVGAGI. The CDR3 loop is CASSLTSGNSYEQYF. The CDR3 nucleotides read TGTGCCAGCAGTTTGACTAGCGGGAACTCCTACGAGCAGTACTTC.

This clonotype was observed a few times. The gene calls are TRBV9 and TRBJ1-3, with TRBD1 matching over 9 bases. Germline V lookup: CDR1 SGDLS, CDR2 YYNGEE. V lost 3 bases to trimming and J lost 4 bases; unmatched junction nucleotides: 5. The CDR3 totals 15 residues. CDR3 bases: TGTGCCAGCAGCGCCGGACAGGGGATCGGAAACACCATATATTTT. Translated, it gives CASSAGQGIGNTIYF.

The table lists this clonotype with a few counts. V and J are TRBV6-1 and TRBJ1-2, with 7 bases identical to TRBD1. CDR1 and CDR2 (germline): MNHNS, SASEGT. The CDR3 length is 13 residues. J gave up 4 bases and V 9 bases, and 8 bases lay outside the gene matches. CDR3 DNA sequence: TGTGCCAGTGGGGCTGACAGGGTCTATGGCTACACCTTC. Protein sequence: CASGADRVYGYTF.

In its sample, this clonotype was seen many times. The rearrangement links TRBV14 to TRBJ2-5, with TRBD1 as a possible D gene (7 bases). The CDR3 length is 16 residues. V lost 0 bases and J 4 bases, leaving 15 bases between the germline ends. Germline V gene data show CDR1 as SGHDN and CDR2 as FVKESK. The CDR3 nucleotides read TGTGCCAGCAGCCAAGATTTGCCAGGGGGGCGAGAGACCCAGTACTTC. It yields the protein CASSQDLPGGRETQYF.

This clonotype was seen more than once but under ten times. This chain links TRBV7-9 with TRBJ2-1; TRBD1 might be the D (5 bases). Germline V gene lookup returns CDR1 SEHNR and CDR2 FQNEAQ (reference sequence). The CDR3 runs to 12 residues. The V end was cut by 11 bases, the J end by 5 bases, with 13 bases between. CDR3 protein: CADGLDNNEQFF. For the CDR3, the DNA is TGTGCCGATGGGCTGGACAACAATGAGCAGTTCTTC.

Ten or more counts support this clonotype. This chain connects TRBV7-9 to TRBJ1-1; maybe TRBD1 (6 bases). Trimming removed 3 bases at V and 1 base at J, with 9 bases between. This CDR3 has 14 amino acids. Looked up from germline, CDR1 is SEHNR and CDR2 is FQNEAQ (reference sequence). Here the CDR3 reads CASSFGGQNTEAFF. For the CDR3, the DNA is TGTGCCAGCAGCTTTGGGGGGCAGAACACTGAAGCTTTCTTT.

CDR3 in DNA: TGTGCCAGCAGCTTAGAGGGGACAGGGTACGGCGAGCAGTTCTTC. As protein: CASSLEGTGYGEQFF. The rearrangement uses TRBV7-3 and TRBJ2-1, with TRBD1 identical over 9 bases. Germline V CDR1 and CDR2: SGHTA, FQGTGA. The trim removed 2 bases at V and 10 bases at J, leaving 9 bases unmatched. This CDR3 is built from 15 residues.

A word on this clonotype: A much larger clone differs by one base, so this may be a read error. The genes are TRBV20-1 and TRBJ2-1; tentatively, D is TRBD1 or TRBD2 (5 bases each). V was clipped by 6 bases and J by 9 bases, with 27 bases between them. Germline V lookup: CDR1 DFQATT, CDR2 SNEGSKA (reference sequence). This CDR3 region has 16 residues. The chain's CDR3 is CSAKDNNEQRSLEQFF. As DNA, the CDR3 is TGCAGTGCCAAGGACAATAACGAGCAGCGGTCCCTTGAGCAGTTCTTC.

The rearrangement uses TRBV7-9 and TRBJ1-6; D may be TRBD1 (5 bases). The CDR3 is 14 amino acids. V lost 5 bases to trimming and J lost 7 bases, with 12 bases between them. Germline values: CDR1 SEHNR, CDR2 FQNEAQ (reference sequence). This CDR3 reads CASSAPRGNSPLHF. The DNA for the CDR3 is TGTGCCAGCAGCGCCCCCCGGGGCAATTCACCCCTCCACTTT.

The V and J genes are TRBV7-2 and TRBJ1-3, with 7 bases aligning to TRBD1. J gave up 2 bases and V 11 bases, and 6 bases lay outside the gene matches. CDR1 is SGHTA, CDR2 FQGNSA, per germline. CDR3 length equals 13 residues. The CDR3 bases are TGTGCCGGGGGGGGGACAGCTGGAAACACCATATATTTT. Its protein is CAGGGTAGNTIYF.

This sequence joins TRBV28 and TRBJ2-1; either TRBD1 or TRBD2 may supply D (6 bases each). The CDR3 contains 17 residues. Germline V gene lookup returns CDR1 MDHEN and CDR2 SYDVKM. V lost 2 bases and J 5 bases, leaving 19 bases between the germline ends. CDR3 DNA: TGTGCCAGCAGTTTAAGGGGGTTGGACGGGAGAAACAATGAGCAGTTCTTC. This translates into CASSLRGLDGRNNEQFF.

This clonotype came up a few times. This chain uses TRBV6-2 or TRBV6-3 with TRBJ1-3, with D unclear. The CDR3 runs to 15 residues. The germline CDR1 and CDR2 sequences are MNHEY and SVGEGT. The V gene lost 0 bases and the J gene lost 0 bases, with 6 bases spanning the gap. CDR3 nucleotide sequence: TGTGCCAGCAGTTACTCGTCCGACTCTGGAAACACCATATATTTT. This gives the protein CASSYSSDSGNTIYF.

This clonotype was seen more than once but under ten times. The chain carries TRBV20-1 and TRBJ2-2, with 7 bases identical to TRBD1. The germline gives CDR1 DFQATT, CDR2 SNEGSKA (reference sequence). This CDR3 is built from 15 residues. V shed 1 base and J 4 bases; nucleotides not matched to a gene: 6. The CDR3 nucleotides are TGCAGTGCTAGAGCCTCAGGGGGTCGCACCGGGGAGCTGTTTTTT. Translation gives CSARASGGRTGELFF.

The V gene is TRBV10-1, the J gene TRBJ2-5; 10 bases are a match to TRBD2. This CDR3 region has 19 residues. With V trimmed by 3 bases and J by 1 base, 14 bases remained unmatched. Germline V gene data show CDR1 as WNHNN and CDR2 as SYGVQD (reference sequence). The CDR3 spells CASSEKREGGFGLQETQYF. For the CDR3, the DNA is TGCGCCAGCAGTGAAAAGCGGGAGGGCGGGTTCGGCCTCCAAGAGACCCAGTACTTC.

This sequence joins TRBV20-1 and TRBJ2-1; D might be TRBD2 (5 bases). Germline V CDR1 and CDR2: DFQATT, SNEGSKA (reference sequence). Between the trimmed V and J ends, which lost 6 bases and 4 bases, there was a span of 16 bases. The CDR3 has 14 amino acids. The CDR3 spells CSAESSEKYNEQFF. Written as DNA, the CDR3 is TGCAGTGCAGAGAGTAGCGAGAAATACAATGAGCAGTTCTTC.

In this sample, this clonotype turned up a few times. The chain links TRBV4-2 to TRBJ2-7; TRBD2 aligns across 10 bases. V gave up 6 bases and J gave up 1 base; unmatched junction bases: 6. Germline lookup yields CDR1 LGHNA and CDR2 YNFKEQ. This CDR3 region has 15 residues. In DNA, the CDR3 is TGTGCCAGCAGATGGGCTAGCGGGAGTTCCTACGAGCAGTACTTC. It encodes CASRWASGSSYEQYF.

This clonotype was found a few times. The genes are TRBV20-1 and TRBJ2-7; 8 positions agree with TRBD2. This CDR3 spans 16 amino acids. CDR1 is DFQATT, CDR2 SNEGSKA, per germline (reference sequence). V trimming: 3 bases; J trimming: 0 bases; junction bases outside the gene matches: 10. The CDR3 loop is CSARPAGVLLSYEQYF. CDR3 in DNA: TGCAGTGCTAGGCCAGCGGGAGTCCTTCTCTCCTACGAGCAGTACTTC.

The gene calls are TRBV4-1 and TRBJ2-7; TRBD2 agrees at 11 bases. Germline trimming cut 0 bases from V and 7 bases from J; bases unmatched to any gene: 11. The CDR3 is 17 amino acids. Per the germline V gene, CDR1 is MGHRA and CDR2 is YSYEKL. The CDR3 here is CASSQDGRVSSGREQYF. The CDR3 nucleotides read TGCGCCAGCAGCCAAGATGGAAGGGTCTCTAGCGGGAGGGAGCAGTACTTC.

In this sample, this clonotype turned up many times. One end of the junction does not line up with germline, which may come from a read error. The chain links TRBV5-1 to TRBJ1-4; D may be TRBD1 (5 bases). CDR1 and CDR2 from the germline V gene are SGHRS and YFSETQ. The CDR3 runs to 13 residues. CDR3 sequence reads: CASGRTTNEKLFF. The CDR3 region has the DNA TGCGCCAGCGGTAGGACAACGAATGAAAAACTGTTTTTT.

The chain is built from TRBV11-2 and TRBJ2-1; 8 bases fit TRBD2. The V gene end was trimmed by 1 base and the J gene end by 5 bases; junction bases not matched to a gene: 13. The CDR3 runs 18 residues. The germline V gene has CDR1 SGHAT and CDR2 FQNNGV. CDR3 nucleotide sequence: TGTGCCAGCAGCTTAGGAGGGGGGAGCGGGAGAGCGAACAATGAGCAGTTCTTC. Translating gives CASSLGGGSGRANNEQFF. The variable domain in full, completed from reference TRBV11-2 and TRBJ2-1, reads EAGVAQSPRYKIIEKRQSVAFWCNPISGHATLYWYQQILGQGPKLLIQFQNNGVVDDSQLPKDRFSAERLKGVDSTLKIQPAKLEDSAVYLCASSLGGGSGRANNEQFFGPGTRLTVL.

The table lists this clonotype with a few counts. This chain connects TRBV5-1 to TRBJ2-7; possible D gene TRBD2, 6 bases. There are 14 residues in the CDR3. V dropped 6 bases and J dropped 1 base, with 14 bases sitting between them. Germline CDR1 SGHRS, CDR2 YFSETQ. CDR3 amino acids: CASTRDSLSYEQYF. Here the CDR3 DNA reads TGCGCCAGCACCCGGGACTCCTTGTCCTACGAGCAGTACTTC. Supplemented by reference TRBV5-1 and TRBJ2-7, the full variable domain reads KAGVTQTPRYLIKTRGQQVTLSCSPISGHRSVSWYQQTPGQGLQFLFEYFSETQRNKGNFPGRFSGRQFSNSRSEMNVSTLELGDSALYLCASTRDSLSYEQYFGPGTRLTVT.

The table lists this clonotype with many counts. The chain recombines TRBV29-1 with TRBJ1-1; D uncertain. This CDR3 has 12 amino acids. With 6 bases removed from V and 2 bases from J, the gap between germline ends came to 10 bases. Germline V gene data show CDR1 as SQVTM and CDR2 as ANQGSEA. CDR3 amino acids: CSVIGRNTEAFF. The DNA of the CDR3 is TGCAGCGTGATAGGGCGAAACACTGAAGCTTTCTTT.

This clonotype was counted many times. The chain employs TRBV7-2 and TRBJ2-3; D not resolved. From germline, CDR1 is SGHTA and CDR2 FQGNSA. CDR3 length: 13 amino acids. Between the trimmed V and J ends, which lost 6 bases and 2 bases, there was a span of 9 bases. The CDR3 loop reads CASRRLVTDTQYF. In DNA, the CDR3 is TGTGCCAGCAGGAGACTTGTCACAGATACGCAGTATTTT.

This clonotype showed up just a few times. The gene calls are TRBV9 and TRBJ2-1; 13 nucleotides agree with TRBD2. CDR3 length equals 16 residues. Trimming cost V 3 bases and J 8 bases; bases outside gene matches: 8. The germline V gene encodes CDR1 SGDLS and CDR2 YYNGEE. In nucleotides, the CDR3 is TGTGCCAGCAGCGCAACGACTAGCGGGAGGACGGATGAGCAGTTCTTC. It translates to CASSATTSGRTDEQFF.

CDR3 coding DNA: TGTGCCAGCAGCCTGTCGCGGGACAGGGCCGACGAGCAGTACTTC. Encoded protein: CASSLSRDRADEQYF. The chain links TRBV12-3 or TRBV12-4 to TRBJ2-7; 9 bases are shared with TRBD1. J lost 5 bases, V lost 6 bases, and 11 bases had no gene match. The CDR3 sequence is 15 residues long.

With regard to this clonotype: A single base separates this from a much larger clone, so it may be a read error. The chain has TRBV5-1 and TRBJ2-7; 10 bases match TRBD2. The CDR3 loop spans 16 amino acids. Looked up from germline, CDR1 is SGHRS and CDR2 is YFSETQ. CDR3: CASSLATGLAEYEHYF. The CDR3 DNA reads TGCGCCAGCAGCTTGGCCACCGGACTAGCGGAATACGAGCATTACTTC.

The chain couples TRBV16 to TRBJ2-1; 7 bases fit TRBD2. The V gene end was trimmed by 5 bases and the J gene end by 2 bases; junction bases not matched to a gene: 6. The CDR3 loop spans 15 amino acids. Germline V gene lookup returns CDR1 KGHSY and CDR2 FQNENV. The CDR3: CASSYGLGTYNEQFF. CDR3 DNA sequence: TGTGCCAGCAGCTACGGACTAGGGACCTACAATGAGCAGTTCTTC.

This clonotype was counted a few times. CDR3 sequence: CASSLSGPSTDTQYF. CDR3 coding DNA: TGCGCCAGCAGCTTGAGCGGACCTAGCACAGATACGCAGTATTTT. The J gene is TRBJ2-3, the V gene TRBV5-1; D might be TRBD2 (5 bases). The germline gives CDR1 SGHRS, CDR2 YFSETQ. V lost 1 base and J lost 0, with 9 bases in between. The CDR3 has 15 amino acids.